In this sample, the clone carrying this T cell receptor beta chain turned up a few times. The repertoire was sequenced with immunoSEQ multiplex PCR; TCRdb's copy has only in-frame clones and lacks some. This sample has under 850,000 clones, with around 89% found just once. The data were obtained in a study of shared T cell receptors in the human thymus. This CDR3 is built from 16 residues. V shed 0 bases and J shed 3 bases, with 11 bases lying between them. The germline V gene has CDR1 SEHNR and CDR2 FQNEAQ (reference sequence). A further study also used this sample, focusing on human thymus T cells. From that study: Thymic tissue was derived from resections collected during corrective heart surgery. The authors found apparently biased V and J gene usage in thymic and blood repertoires. Related work found strong thymic repertoire overlap between unrelated individuals.

This sequence was found in a boy less than two years old with a congenital heart defect. V gene TRBV7-9 combines with J gene TRBJ2-2; maybe TRBD1 (6 bases). Source material: thymocytes. The CDR3 reads CASSLAGAEDTGELFF. CDR3 DNA sequence: TGTGCCAGCAGCTTAGCGGGGGCGGAGGACACCGGGGAGCTGTTTTTT.